This T cell receptor beta chain was identified during a study of T cell changes during pregnancy in multiple sclerosis (dated by TCRdb to the late 2010s). Concerning the study at large: The study examined how the T cell repertoire changed over the course of pregnancy in women with multiple sclerosis.

A distance of 12 bases separates the germline ends of V and J, which lose 0 bases and 3 bases respectively. The CDR3 sequence holds 16 residues, the cysteine and phenylalanine included. Solely the CDR3 DNA is kept, with 48 bases framed from the first base. The germline V gene sets CDR1 to LGHNA and CDR2 to YSLEER. Concerning this clone itself: Its recognized antigen is unknown. Within one base of it there is no much larger clone, and no base qualities were kept.

The receptor library was made with the immunoSEQ multiplex PCR assay. The table was pulled from immuneACCESS by TCRdb, which kept in-frame rearrangements only. Such tables lose some clones; where checked, under half of the loss comes from unresolved V genes, and the rest has no known cause. This sample gives over 60,000 clones in total; around 90% of them show up just once. Clones ranked in the top ten supply almost 0.3% of the sample. The sample in question was CD4+ T cells from peripheral blood mononuclear cells, obtained in the third trimester of pregnancy. The clonotype originates from a female donor in good health, enrolled as a control in a pregnancy study. The sequence links TRBV4-3 to TRBJ2-1; D gene: possibly TRBD2, on 6 matching bases. CDR3 protein: CASSQEAGTIYNEQFF. The nucleotide sequence is given as TGCGCCAGCAGCCAAGAGGCGGGGACGATCTACAATGAGCAGTTCTTC.